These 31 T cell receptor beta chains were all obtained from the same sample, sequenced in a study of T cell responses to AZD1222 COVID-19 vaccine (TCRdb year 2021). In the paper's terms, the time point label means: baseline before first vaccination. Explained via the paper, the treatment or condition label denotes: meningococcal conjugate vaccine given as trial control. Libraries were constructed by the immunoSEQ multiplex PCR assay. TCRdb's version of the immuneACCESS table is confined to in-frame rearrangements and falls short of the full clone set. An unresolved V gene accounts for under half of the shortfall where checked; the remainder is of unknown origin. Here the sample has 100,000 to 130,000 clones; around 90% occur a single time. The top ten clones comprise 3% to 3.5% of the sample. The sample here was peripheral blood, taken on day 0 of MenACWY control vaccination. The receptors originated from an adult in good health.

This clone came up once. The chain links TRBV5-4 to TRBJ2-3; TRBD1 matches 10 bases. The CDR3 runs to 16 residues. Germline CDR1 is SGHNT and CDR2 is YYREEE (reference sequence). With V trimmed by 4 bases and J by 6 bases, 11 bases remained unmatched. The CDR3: CASSPPRDRGFDTQYF. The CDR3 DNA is TGTGCCAGCAGCCCGCCCCGGGACAGGGGATTCGATACGCAGTATTTT.

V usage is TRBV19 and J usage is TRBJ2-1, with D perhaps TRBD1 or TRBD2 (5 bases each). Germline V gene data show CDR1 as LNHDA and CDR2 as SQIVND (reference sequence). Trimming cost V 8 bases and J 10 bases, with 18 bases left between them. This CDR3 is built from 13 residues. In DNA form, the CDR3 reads TGTGCCAGTTCCGGGACGACCACGTGGGAGCAGTTCTTC. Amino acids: CASSGTTTWEQFF.

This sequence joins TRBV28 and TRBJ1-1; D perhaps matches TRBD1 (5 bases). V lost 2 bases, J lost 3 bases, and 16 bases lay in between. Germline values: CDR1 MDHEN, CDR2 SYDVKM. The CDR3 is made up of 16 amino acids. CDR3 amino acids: CASSLPEFEGDTEAFF. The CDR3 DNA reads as TGTGCCAGCAGTTTACCTGAGTTCGAAGGGGACACTGAAGCTTTCTTT.

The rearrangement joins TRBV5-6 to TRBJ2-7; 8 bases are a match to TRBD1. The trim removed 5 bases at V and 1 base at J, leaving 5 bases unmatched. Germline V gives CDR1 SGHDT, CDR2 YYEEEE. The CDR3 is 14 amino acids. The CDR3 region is CASRLTGESYEQYF. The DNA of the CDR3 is TGTGCCAGCAGACTGACAGGGGAATCCTACGAGCAGTACTTC.

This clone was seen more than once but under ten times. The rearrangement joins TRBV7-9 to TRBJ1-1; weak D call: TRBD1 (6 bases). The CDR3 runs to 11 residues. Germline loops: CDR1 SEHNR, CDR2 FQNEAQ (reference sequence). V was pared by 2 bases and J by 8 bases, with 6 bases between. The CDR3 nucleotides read TGTGCCAGCAGCTTAACAGGGGAAGCTTTCTTT. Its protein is CASSLTGEAFF.

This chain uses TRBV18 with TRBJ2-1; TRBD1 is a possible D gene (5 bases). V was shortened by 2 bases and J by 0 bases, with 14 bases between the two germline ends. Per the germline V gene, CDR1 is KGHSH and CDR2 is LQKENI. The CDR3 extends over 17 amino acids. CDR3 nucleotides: TGTGCCAGCTCACCAGAGGTGCAGGGCAACTCCTACAATGAGCAGTTCTTC. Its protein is CASSPEVQGNSYNEQFF.

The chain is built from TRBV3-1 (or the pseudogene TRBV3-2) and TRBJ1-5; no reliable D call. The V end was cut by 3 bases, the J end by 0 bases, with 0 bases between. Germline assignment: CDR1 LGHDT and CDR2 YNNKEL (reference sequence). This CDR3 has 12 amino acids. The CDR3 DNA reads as TGTGCCAGCAGCCATAGCAATCAGCCCCAGCATTTT. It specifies CASSHSNQPQHF.

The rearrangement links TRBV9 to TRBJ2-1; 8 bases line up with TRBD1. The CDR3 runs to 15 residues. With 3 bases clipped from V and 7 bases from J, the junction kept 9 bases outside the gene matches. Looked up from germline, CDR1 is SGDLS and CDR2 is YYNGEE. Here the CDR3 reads CASSGTGTGVNEQFF. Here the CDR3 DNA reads TGTGCCAGCAGCGGCACCGGGACAGGCGTTAATGAGCAGTTCTTC.

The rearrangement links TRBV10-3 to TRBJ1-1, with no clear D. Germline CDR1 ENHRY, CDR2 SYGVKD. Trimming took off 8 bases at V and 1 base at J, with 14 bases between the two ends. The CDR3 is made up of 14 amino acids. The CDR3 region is CAIARTEWNTEAFF. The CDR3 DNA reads TGTGCCATCGCCCGGACGGAGTGGAACACTGAAGCTTTCTTT.

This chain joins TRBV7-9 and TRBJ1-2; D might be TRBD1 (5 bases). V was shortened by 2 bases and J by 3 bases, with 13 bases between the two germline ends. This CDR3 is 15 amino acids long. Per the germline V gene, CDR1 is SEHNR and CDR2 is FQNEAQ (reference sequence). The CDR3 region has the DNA TGTGCCAGCAGCTTATTTCCCGGGGACTACTATGGCTACACCTTC. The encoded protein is CASSLFPGDYYGYTF.

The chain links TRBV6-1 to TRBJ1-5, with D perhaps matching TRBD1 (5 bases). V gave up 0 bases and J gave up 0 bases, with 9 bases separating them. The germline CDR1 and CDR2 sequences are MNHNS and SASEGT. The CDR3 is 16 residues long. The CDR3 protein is CASSEARDYSNQPQHF. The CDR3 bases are TGTGCCAGCAGTGAAGCCAGGGATTATAGCAATCAGCCCCAGCATTTT.

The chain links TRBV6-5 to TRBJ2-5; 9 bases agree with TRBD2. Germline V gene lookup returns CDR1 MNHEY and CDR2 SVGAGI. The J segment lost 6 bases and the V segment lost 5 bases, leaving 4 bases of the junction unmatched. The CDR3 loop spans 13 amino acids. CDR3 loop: CASSTGLAQTQYF. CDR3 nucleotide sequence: TGTGCCAGCAGTACGGGACTAGCTCAGACCCAGTACTTC.

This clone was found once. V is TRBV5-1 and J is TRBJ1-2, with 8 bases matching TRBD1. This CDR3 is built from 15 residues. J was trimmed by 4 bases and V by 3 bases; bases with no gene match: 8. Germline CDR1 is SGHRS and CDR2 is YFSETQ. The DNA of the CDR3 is TGCGCCAGCAGCTCGAGTGGGACAGGTGGCTATGGCTACACCTTC. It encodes CASSSSGTGGYGYTF. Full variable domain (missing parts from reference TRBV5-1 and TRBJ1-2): KAGVTQTPRYLIKTRGQQVTLSCSPISGHRSVSWYQQTPGQGLQFLFEYFSETQRNKGNFPGRFSGRQFSNSRSEMNVSTLELGDSALYLCASSSSGTGGYGYTFGSGTRLTVV.

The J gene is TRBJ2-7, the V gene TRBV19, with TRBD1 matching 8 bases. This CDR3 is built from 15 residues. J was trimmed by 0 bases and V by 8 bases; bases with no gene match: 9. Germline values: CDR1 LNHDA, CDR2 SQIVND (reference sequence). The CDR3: CASQPGTGTSYEQYF. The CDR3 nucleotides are TGTGCCAGTCAGCCCGGGACAGGAACCTCCTACGAGCAGTACTTC. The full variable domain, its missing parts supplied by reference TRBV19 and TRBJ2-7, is DGGITQSPKYLFRKEGQNVTLSCEQNLNHDAMYWYRQDPGQGLRLIYYSQIVNDFQKGDIAEGYSVSREKKESFPLTVTSAQKNPTAFYLCASQPGTGTSYEQYFGPGTRLTVT.

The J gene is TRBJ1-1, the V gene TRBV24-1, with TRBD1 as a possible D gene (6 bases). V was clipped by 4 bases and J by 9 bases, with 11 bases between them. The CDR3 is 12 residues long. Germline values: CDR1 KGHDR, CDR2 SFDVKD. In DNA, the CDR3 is TGTGCCACCAGTGACAGAGGGGGAAAAGCTTTCTTT. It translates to CATSDRGGKAFF.

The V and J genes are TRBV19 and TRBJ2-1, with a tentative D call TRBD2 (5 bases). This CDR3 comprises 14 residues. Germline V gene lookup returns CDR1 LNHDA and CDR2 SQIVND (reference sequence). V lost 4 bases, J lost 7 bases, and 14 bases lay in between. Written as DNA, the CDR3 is TGTGCCAGTAGTAAGGGAGTGGTAAGAAATGAGCAGTTCTTC. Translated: CASSKGVVRNEQFF.

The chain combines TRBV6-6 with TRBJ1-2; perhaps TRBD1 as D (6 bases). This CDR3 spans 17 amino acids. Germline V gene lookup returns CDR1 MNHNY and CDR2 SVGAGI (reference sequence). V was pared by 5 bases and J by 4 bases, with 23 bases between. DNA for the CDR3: TGTGCCAGCAGTCCAGCACAGGGCGGTTCGTTTTGCTATGGCTACACCTTC. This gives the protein CASSPAQGGSFCYGYTF.

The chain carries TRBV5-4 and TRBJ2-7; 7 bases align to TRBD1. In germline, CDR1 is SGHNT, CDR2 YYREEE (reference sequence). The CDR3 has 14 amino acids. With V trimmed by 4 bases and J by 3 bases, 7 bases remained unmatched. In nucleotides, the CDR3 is TGTGCCAGCAGCAGTTGGGGACAGCACTACGAGCAGTACTTC. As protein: CASSSWGQHYEQYF.

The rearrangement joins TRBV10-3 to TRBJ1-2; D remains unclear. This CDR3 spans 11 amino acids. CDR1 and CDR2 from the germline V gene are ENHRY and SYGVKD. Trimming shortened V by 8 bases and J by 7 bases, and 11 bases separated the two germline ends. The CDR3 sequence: CAISSGLGYTF. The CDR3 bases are TGTGCCATCTCGTCGGGTCTTGGCTACACCTTC.

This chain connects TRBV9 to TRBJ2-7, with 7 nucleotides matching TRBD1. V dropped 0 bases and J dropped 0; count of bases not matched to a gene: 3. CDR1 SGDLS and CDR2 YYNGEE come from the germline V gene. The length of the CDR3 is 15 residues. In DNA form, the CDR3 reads TGTGCCAGCAGCGTAGGTGCAGGGGGCTCCTACGAGCAGTACTTC. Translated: CASSVGAGGSYEQYF.

Here the CDR3 reads CASSIGTANEKLFF. The CDR3, as DNA: TGTGCCAGCAGCATAGGGACAGCTAATGAAAAACTGTTTTTT. The chain has TRBV7-9 and TRBJ1-4; TRBD1 matches at 7 bases. V shed 5 bases, J shed 3 bases, and the junction held 3 bases outside the gene matches. CDR1 is SEHNR and CDR2 is FQNEAQ in the germline V gene (reference sequence). The CDR3 contains 14 residues.

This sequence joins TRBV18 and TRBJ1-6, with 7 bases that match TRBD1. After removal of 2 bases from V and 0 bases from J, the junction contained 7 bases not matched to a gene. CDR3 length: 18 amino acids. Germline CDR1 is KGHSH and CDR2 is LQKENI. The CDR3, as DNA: TGTGCCAGCTCACCATCGGGACAGTCCCGCTCCTATAATTCACCCCTCCACTTT. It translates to CASSPSGQSRSYNSPLHF.

The DNA for the CDR3 is TGTGCCAGCAGCTTGCAGGGAGGGACTGAAGCTTTCTTT. Encoded protein: CASSLQGGTEAFF. The rearrangement joins TRBV12-3 or TRBV12-4 to TRBJ1-1, with D perhaps TRBD1 (5 bases). The V end lost 6 bases, the J end lost 5 bases, and 13 bases lay between the germline ends. This CDR3 spans 13 amino acids.

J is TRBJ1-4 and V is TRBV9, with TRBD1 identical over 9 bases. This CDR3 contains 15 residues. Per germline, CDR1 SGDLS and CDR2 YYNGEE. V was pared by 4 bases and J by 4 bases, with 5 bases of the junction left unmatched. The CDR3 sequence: CASSSTGGRNEKLFF. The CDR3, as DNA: TGTGCCAGCAGCTCCACAGGGGGCCGTAATGAAAAACTGTTTTTT.

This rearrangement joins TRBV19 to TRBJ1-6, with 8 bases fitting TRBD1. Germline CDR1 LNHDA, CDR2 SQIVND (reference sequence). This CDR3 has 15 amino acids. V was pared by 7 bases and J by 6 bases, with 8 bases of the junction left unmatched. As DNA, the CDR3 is TGTGCCAGTACTGGACAGGGCGGAGGTAATTCACCCCTCCACTTT. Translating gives CASTGQGGGNSPLHF.

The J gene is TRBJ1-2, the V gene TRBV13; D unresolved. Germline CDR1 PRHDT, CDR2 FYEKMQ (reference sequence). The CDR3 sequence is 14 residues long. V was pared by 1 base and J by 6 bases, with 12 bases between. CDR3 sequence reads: CASSLDRFEDGYTF. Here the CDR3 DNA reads TGTGCCAGCAGCTTAGATCGTTTCGAAGATGGCTACACCTTC.

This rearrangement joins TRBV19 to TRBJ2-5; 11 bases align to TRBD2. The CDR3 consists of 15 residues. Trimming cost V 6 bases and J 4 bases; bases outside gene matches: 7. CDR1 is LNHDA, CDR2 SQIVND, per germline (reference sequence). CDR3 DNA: TGTGCCAGTAGAAGGCTAGCGGGGGGCCGAGAGACCCAGTACTTC. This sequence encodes CASRRLAGGRETQYF.

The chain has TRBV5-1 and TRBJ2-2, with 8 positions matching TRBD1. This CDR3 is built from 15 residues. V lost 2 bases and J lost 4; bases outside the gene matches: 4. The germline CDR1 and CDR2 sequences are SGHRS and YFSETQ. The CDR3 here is CASSFDRGFTGELFF. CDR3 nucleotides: TGCGCCAGCAGCTTCGACAGGGGCTTCACCGGGGAGCTGTTTTTT.

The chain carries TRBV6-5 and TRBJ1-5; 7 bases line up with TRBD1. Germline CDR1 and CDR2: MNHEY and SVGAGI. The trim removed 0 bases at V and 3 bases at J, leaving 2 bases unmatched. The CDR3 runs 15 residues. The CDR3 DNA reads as TGTGCCAGCAGTTACTCGGACAGGTTCAATCAGCCCCAGCATTTT. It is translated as CASSYSDRFNQPQHF.

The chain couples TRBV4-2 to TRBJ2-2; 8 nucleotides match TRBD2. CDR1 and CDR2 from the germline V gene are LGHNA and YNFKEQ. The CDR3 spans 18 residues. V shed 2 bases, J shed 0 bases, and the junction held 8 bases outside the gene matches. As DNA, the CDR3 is TGTGCCAGCAGCCAACTACGAGGGGGACTAGCGAACACCGGGGAGCTGTTTTTT. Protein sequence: CASSQLRGGLANTGELFF.

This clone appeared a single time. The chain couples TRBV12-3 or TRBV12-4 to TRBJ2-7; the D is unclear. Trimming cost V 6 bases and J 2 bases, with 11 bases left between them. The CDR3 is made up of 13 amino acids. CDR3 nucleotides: TGTGCCAGCAGGGAAGCCGGAACCTACGAGCAGTACTTC. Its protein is CASREAGTYEQYF.